This T cell receptor (beta chain) was sequenced in a study of shared clonotypes between healthy human individuals (dated by TCRdb to about 2020). Some background on the complete study: The cohort comprised two women and a few men aged 18 to 49 years. For each donor, CD4 naive and CD4 memory were each given three plates, CD8 naive was given two plates, and CD8 memory was given one plate. To estimate repertoire size and how much clonotype sharing occurs between individuals, the study deeply sequenced the blood TCR repertoires of several healthy adults. To increase sequencing depth and limit assay-specific biases, TCR repertoire library preparation and sequencing were carried out by different laboratories using diverse techniques. Between about 0.8 and 9.5 billion PBMCs per donor were obtained by leukapheresis.

General conclusions and limits of the study: Even with the large sequencing depth, rarefaction of the sorted-subset datasets indicated that sequencing was incomplete. Pairwise subsampling led to the expectation that sequencing depth would affect the degree of clonotype sharing among donors. Higher generation probabilities were observed for clonotypes shared by all four sorted-subset donors than for non-shared clonotypes. Because the study included a small number of donors, the genetic and exposure-history diversity represented was limited. Sampling was restricted to blood, and TCR repertoires in tissue are likely to differ from TCR repertoires in blood. Sharing across a few donors was observed for 5% to 6.5% of naive CD4, about 3.2% of naive CD8, 2% to 2.5% of memory CD4, and over 0.3% of memory CD8 clonotypes. Naive subsets generally had larger estimated clonotype richness than memory subsets did.

The donors were healthy, HIV-negative adults with no recently reported acute infections or vaccinations. Only Caucasian adults living in Nashville, Tennessee, USA were represented among the donors. CD4+ T cells were enriched by magnetic negative selection; naive cells were then positively selected on CD45RA, and the negative fraction formed the memory subset. Blood was obtained by leukapheresis, after which PBMCs were separated by Ficoll-Histopaque density gradient centrifugation and cryopreserved in liquid nitrogen vapor phase. Analytical flow cytometry was used to check the purity and quantity of every magnetically sorted T cell population. Genomic DNA was isolated from each sorted fraction and quantified by UV absorbance on a Nanodrop 2000c. Of note for this clone: The specificity of this receptor is unknown. Base quality data are lacking; no much larger clone is found one base away.

Using the deep immunoSEQ assay, TCR CDR3 regions were amplified from genomic DNA by multiplex PCR. Extracted genomic DNA from each cell subset was distributed evenly across all wells of several immunoSEQ 96-well plates, and each plate was treated as a replicate. Each replicate PCR for sorted subsets received about 0.2 ug genomic DNA, equal to roughly 29,000 T cell genomes. The purified libraries were quantified using a Qubit 3.0 fluorometer, sized with a Bioanalyzer 2100, and then quantified again using the KAPA Library Quantification kit. A separate single-read 150-cycle Illumina NextSeq 550 flow cell was used to sequence each immunoSEQ 96-well plate. On the study's bioinformatics: Because only junctional sequences without quality scores were contained in the immunoSEQ output, filtering matching that applied to full-length reads could not be performed. To assign V/J genes and CDR3, sequences were annotated using PyIR, a Python wrapper for IgBLAST v1.9, with IMGT germline references. Reads were filtered out if the reads had weak V/J assignments (E-value above 1e-6), no CDR3, stop codons, out-of-frame junctions, or ambiguous translated residues. A V3J clonotype was defined by an identical inferred V gene, J gene, and CDR3 amino acid sequence. Percentage overlap between repertoires was computed as shared unique clonotypes divided by the size of the smaller repertoire. Richness of each repertoire was evaluated using RTK rarefaction, the Chao1 estimator, and Recon v2.1 estimates of unobserved clonotypes. Generation probabilities were computed with OLGA for all TCRbeta clonotypes obtained by the gDNA method from a few donors. TCRdb holds this immuneACCESS table with in-frame rearrangements only. Some clones are missing; in checked studies, unresolved V genes explain under half, and the rest has no known cause. V and J calls and clone size are given by that table; D and trimming were obtained from the DNA. The sample includes 550,000 to 850,000 clones, with approximately 72% observed a single time. The ten largest clones add up to approximately 2% of the sample.

The germline V gene encodes CDR1 SGHRS and CDR2 YFSETQ. V trim: 0 bases; J trim: 6 bases; unmatched bases: 4. Counted from cysteine to phenylalanine, this CDR3 has 16 amino acids. Just CDR3 DNA is preserved here, 48 bases in frame from base 1. The V gene is TRBV5-1 and the J gene is TRBJ2-3; TRBD2 matches 13 bases in the middle. The sequencing sample was made of memory CD4+ T cells sorted from blood. This specimen's cell subset or site label, interpreted: CD45RA-negative fraction. The source is a young woman in good health. The CDR3 has the sequence CASSLGLAGGRDTQYF. DNA sequence: TGCGCCAGCAGCTTGGGACTAGCGGGAGGAAGGGATACGCAGTATTTT.